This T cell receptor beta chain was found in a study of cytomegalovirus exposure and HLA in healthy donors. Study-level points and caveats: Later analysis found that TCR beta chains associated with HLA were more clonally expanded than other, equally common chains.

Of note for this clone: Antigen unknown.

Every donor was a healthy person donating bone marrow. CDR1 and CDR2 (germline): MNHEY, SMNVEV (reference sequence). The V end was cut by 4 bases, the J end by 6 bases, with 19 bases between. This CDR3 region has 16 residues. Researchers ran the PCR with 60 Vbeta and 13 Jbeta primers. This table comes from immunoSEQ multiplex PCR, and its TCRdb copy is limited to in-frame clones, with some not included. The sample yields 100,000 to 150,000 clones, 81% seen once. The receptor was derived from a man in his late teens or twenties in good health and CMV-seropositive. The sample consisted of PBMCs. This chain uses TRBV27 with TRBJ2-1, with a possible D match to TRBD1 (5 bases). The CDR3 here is CASSSVGLSGINEQFF. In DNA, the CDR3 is TGTGCCAGCAGTTCCGTTGGCTTGTCAGGGATCAATGAGCAGTTCTTC.